Shown below are 16 T cell receptor beta chains from a single sample sequenced in a study of shared clonotypes between healthy human individuals. This table comes from immunoSEQ multiplex PCR, and its TCRdb copy is limited to in-frame clones, with some not included. This table has approximately 2.1 million clones, 85% to 95% appearing once. Sequencing was performed on naive CD4+ T cells from PBMCs. Subset meaning: CD45RA+ positively selected. Receptors originate from a young man in good health. Some clones in this sample may be carry-over from other donors' samples.

Worth noting for this clone: Distinct nucleotide sequences in the sample also encode this CDR3. The gene calls are TRBV6-5 and TRBJ2-2; maybe TRBD1 (6 bases). V dropped 5 bases and J dropped 5 bases, with 6 bases sitting between them. Germline CDR1 MNHEY, CDR2 SVGAGI. The CDR3 sequence is 12 residues long. The CDR3 DNA is TGTGCCAGCAGTAGGGGGACCGGGGAGCTGTTTTTT. Protein product: CASSRGTGELFF.

Worth noting for this clone: Other DNA sequences in the sample encode the same CDR3. The chain links TRBV6-5 to TRBJ2-5; D is unclear. The CDR3 contains 13 residues. From germline, CDR1 is MNHEY and CDR2 SVGAGI. V was shortened by 2 bases and J by 2 bases, with 6 bases between the two germline ends. The CDR3 protein is CASSYRRQETQYF. In nucleotides, the CDR3 is TGTGCCAGCAGTTACCGTCGGCAAGAGACCCAGTACTTC.

V gene TRBV29-1 combines with J gene TRBJ1-1; D is uncertain. CDR3 length equals 13 residues. Germline CDR1 SQVTM, CDR2 ANQGSEA. V lost 4 bases to trimming and J lost 0 bases, with 9 bases between them. The CDR3 loop is CSVGPNMNTEAFF. CDR3 coding DNA: TGCAGCGTTGGCCCCAACATGAACACTGAAGCTTTCTTT.

V is TRBV7-3 and J is TRBJ2-5; TRBD2 aligns across 14 bases. The trim removed 5 bases at V and 2 bases at J, leaving 4 bases unmatched. CDR1 is SGHTA and CDR2 is FQGTGA in the germline V gene. The CDR3 extends over 16 amino acids. The CDR3 reads CASSQGTSGSQETQYF. DNA of the CDR3: TGTGCCAGCAGCCAAGGGACTAGCGGGAGTCAAGAGACCCAGTACTTC.

The J gene is TRBJ2-1, the V gene TRBV7-2; 11 bases map to TRBD2. This CDR3 comprises 17 residues. V shed 0 bases and J 12 bases; nucleotides not matched to a gene: 13. Germline CDR1 SGHTA, CDR2 FQGNSA. CDR3 loop: CASSLAHGLAGYGGQFF. CDR3 sequence (DNA): TGTGCCAGCAGCTTAGCCCATGGACTAGCGGGTTACGGTGGGCAGTTCTTC.

As for this clone: Other DNA sequences from this sample encode an identical CDR3 as well. This chain uses TRBV6-6 with TRBJ2-1; D is unresolved. Trimming shortened V by 4 bases and J by 7 bases, and 5 bases separated the two germline ends. The CDR3 is 11 amino acids. Germline V gene sequence: CDR1 MNHNY, CDR2 SVGAGI (reference sequence). In nucleotides, the CDR3 is TGTGCCAGCAGTTTTTATAATGAGCAGTTCTTC. It codes for CASSFYNEQFF.

The chain couples TRBV9 to TRBJ2-1; D perhaps matches TRBD1 (7 bases). Germline V gene lookup returns CDR1 SGDLS and CDR2 YYNGEE. The CDR3 is 16 amino acids. Trimming took 0 bases from V and 4 from J, leaving 14 bases between them. The CDR3 spells CASSVVPQGGYNEQFF. The CDR3 region has the DNA TGTGCCAGCAGCGTAGTTCCCCAGGGGGGATACAATGAGCAGTTCTTC.

This clone was counted a single time. The V and J genes are TRBV18 and TRBJ2-2; D is possibly TRBD1 or TRBD2 (5 bases each). V shed 3 bases and J shed 5 bases, with 13 bases lying between them. The CDR3 length is 15 residues. Germline assignment: CDR1 KGHSH and CDR2 LQKENI. CDR3: CASSPSAGATGELFF. DNA for the CDR3: TGTGCCAGCTCACCTTCTGCCGGGGCGACCGGGGAGCTGTTTTTT.

This chain connects TRBV28 to TRBJ1-1; D perhaps matches TRBD1 (5 bases). The CDR3 covers 13 residues. Trimming pared 6 bases from V and 3 bases from J, leaving 11 bases between. The germline gives CDR1 MDHEN, CDR2 SYDVKM. This chain's CDR3 is CASRRGGDTEAFF. DNA for the CDR3: TGTGCCAGCAGGCGGGGCGGCGACACTGAAGCTTTCTTT. Full variable domain (rest looked up from reference TRBV28 and TRBJ1-1): DVKVTQSSRYLVKRTGEKVFLECVQDMDHENMFWYRQDPGLGLRLIYFSYDVKMKEKGDIPEGYSVSREKKERFSLILESASTNQTSMYLCASRRGGDTEAFFGQGTRLTVV.

V is TRBV28 and J is TRBJ2-2, with a tentative D call TRBD1 (5 bases). The CDR3 runs 15 residues. Trimming left V 3 bases short and J 6 bases short, with 14 bases between. The germline CDR1 and CDR2 sequences are MDHEN and SYDVKM. The CDR3 reads CASSLGQGGAGELFF. As DNA, the CDR3 is TGTGCCAGCAGTTTGGGGCAGGGCGGAGCCGGGGAGCTGTTTTTT. The variable domain in full, with the rest retrieved from reference TRBV28 and TRBJ2-2, is DVKVTQSSRYLVKRTGEKVFLECVQDMDHENMFWYRQDPGLGLRLIYFSYDVKMKEKGDIPEGYSVSREKKERFSLILESASTNQTSMYLCASSLGQGGAGELFFGEGSRLTVL.

The CDR3 bases are TGTGCCAGTAGTATCTTTTATGGCTACACCTTC. It yields the protein CASSIFYGYTF. The J gene is TRBJ1-2, the V gene TRBV19, with unresolved D. This CDR3 is built from 11 residues. The V end lost 3 bases, the J end lost 5 bases, and 4 bases lay between the germline ends. Looked up from germline, CDR1 is LNHDA and CDR2 is SQIVND (reference sequence). Full variable domain (remainder filled in from reference TRBV19 and TRBJ1-2): DGGITQSPKYLFRKEGQNVTLSCEQNLNHDAMYWYRQDPGQGLRLIYYSQIVNDFQKGDIAEGYSVSREKKESFPLTVTSAQKNPTAFYLCASSIFYGYTFGSGTRLTVV.

This chain joins TRBV4-2 and TRBJ2-7, with 11 bases lining up with TRBD2. The junction had 11 bases not matched to a gene; V was cut back by 0 bases and J by 4 bases. The CDR3 is made up of 18 amino acids. Per germline, CDR1 LGHNA and CDR2 YNFKEQ. CDR3: CASSQDRGTSGRSYEQYF. CDR3 DNA: TGTGCCAGCAGCCAAGATCGAGGTACTAGCGGGAGATCGTACGAGCAGTACTTC.

This clone appeared a single time. V gene TRBV5-1 combines with J gene TRBJ2-3, with a weak D call TRBD1 (6 bases). Per germline, CDR1 SGHRS and CDR2 YFSETQ. The CDR3 contains 14 residues. Trimming took 3 bases from V and 5 from J, leaving 13 bases between them. In DNA form, the CDR3 reads TGCGCCAGCAGCTCACAGGGTGGTGGAGATACGCAGTATTTT. The encoded protein is CASSSQGGGDTQYF.

The chain joins TRBV9 to TRBJ1-2; 11 bases line up with TRBD1. With V trimmed by 4 bases and J by 6 bases, 8 bases remained unmatched. The CDR3 length is 15 residues. The germline V gene encodes CDR1 SGDLS and CDR2 YYNGEE. Here the CDR3 DNA reads TGTGCCAGCAGCCCCCGGGACAGGGGGTACGATGGCTACACCTTC. Amino acid sequence: CASSPRDRGYDGYTF.

The rearrangement joins TRBV21-1 to TRBJ2-1; TRBD2 was called by the table and not checked on the DNA. TRBV21-1 is recorded as a pseudogene. This CDR3 region has 15 residues. CDR3 coding DNA: TGTGCCAGCAGCAAGGGACTAGCGAAAAACAATGAGCAGTTCTTC. Translating it yields CASSKGLAKNNEQFF.

CDR3 loop: CASSRDRSNYGYTF. Here the CDR3 DNA reads TGTGCCAGCAGCCGGGACAGGAGTAACTATGGCTACACCTTC. The chain couples TRBV27 to TRBJ1-2, with TRBD1 identical over 8 bases. The CDR3 is 14 residues long. V shed 6 bases and J 1 base; nucleotides not matched to a gene: 4. Germline V lookup: CDR1 MNHEY, CDR2 SMNVEV (reference sequence).